These 3 T cell receptor beta chains originate from one sample sequenced in a study of cytomegalovirus exposure and HLA in healthy donors. PCR used 60 Vbeta primers and 13 Jbeta primers. Sequencing was performed with immunoSEQ multiplex PCR; in TCRdb, only in-frame clones are kept and a portion is missing. The sample lists around 140,000 clones, almost 85% occurring once. Sequencing was performed on PBMCs. The receptors were gathered from a man aged 25 to 40 in good health and CMV-seropositive.

V and J are TRBV30 and TRBJ1-1, with a weak D call TRBD1 (6 bases). This CDR3 region has 11 residues. Trimming cost V 5 bases and J 11 bases, with 15 bases left between them. Germline V gene lookup returns CDR1 GTSNPN and CDR2 SVGIG (reference sequence). CDR3 in DNA: TGTGCCTGGGTCACCGGGACAAAGGCTTTCTTT. Its protein product is CAWVTGTKAFF.

The rearrangement links TRBV10-3 to TRBJ2-5; D not resolved. Trimming took 4 bases from V and 5 from J, leaving 11 bases between them. This CDR3 is 13 amino acids long. Germline assignment: CDR1 ENHRY and CDR2 SYGVKD. CDR3 protein: CAISVPGNETQYF. The CDR3 coding sequence is TGTGCCATCAGTGTCCCAGGTAACGAGACCCAGTACTTC.

This clone was counted once. V gene TRBV28 combines with J gene TRBJ2-6, with D possibly being TRBD2 (5 bases). Germline V gives CDR1 MDHEN, CDR2 SYDVKM. V shed 3 bases and J shed 4 bases, with 16 bases lying between them. The CDR3 is 17 amino acids. The CDR3 nucleotides are TGTGCCAGCAGTTTCCCTGAGGGATCTGCGGGGGCCAACGTCCTGACTTTC. It translates to CASSFPEGSAGANVLTF.